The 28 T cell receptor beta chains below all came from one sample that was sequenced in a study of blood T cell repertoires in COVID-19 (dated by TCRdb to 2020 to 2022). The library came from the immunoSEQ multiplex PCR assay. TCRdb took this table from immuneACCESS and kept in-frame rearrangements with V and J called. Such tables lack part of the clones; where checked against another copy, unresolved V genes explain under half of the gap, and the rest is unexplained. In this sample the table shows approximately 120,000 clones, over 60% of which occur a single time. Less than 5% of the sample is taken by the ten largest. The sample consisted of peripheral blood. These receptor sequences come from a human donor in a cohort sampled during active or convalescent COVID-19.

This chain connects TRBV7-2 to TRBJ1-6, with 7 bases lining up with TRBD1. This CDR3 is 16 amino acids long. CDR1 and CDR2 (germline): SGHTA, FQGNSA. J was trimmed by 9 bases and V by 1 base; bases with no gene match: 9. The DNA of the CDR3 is TGTGCCAGCAGCTTAGAAAGACAGGGTTTGGGTTCACCCCTCCACTTT. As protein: CASSLERQGLGSPLHF.

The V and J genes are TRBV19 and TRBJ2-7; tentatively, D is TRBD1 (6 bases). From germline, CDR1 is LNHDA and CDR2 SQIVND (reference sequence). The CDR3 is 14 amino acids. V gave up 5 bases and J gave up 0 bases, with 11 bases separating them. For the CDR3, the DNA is TGTGCCAGTAGTCTTAGGGGGTTCTCCTACGAGCAGTACTTC. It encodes CASSLRGFSYEQYF.

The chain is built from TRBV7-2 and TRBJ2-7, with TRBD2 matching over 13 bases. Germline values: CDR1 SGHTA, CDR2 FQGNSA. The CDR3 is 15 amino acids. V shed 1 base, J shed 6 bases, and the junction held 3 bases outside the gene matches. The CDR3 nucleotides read TGTGCCAGCAGCTTAGGAGGGACTAGCGGGACCGAGCAGTACTTC. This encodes CASSLGGTSGTEQYF.

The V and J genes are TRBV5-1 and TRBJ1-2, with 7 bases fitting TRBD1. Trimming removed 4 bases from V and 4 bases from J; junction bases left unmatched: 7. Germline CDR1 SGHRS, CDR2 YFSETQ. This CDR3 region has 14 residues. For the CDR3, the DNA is TGCGCCAGCAGCCCATGGGACAGCCTCTATGGCTACACCTTC. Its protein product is CASSPWDSLYGYTF. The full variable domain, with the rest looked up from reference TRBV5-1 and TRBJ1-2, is KAGVTQTPRYLIKTRGQQVTLSCSPISGHRSVSWYQQTPGQGLQFLFEYFSETQRNKGNFPGRFSGRQFSNSRSEMNVSTLELGDSALYLCASSPWDSLYGYTFGSGTRLTVV.

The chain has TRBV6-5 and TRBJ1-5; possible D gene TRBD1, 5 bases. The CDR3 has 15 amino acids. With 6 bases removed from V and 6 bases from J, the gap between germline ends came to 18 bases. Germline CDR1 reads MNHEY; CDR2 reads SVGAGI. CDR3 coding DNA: TGTGCCAGCAGCCCCAGCGGGGGTGTAGGTCAGCCCCAGCATTTT. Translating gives CASSPSGGVGQPQHF.

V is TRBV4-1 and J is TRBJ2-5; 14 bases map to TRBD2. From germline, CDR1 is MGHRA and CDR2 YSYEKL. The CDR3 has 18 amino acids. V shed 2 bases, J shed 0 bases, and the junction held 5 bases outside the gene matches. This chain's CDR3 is CASSQSGTSGGYQETQYF. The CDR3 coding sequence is TGCGCCAGCAGCCAATCCGGGACTAGCGGGGGTTACCAAGAGACCCAGTACTTC.

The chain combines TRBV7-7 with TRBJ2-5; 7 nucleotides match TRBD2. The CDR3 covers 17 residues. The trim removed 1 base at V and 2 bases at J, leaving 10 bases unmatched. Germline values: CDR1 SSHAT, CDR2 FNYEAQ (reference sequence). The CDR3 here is CASSLGGPSGVQETQYF. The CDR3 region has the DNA TGTGCCAGCAGCTTAGGAGGGCCTAGCGGTGTTCAAGAGACCCAGTACTTC.

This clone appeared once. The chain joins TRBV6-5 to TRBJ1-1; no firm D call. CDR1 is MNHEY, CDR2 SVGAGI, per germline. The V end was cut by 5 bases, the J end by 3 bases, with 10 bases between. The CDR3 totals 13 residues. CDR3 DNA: TGTGCCAGCAGTCTGACAAGGTACACTGAAGCTTTCTTT. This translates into CASSLTRYTEAFF.

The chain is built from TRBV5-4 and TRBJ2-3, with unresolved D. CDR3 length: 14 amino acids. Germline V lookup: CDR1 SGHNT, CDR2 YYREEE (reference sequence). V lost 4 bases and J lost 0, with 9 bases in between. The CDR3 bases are TGTGCCAGCAGCCGACGGAGAAGCACAGATACGCAGTATTTT. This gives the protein CASSRRRSTDTQYF. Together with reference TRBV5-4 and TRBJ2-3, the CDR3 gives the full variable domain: ETGVTQSPTHLIKTRGQQVTLRCSSQSGHNTVSWYQQALGQGPQFIFQYYREEENGRGNFPPRFSGLQFPNYSSELNVNALELDDSALYLCASSRRRSTDTQYFGPGTRLTVL.

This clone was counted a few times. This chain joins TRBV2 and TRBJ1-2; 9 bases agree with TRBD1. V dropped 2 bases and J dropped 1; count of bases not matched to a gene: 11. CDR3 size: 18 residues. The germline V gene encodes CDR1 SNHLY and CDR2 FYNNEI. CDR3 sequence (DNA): TGTGCCAGCAGTGAATCAGTCGGGGACAGGGACTATAACTATGGCTACACCTTC. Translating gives CASSESVGDRDYNYGYTF. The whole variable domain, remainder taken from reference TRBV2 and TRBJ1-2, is EPEVTQTPSHQVTQMGQEVILRCVPISNHLYFYWYRQILGQKVEFLVSFYNNEISEKSEIFDDQFSVERPDGSNFTLKIRSTKLEDSAMYFCASSESVGDRDYNYGYTFGSGTRLTVV.

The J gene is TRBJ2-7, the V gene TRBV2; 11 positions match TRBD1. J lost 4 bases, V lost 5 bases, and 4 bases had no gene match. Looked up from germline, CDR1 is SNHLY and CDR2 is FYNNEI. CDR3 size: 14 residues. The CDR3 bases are TGTGCCAGCAGTCGGGACAGGGGGTTGTACGAGCAGTACTTC. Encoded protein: CASSRDRGLYEQYF.

The CDR3 DNA follows: TGTGCCAGCAGCCGGACTAGCTCGGCCGGGGAGCTGTTTTTT. Residues: CASSRTSSAGELFF. The chain links TRBV7-2 to TRBJ2-2; 8 bases fit TRBD2. CDR1 SGHTA and CDR2 FQGNSA come from the germline V gene. This CDR3 is built from 14 residues. J was trimmed by 6 bases and V by 5 bases; bases with no gene match: 5.

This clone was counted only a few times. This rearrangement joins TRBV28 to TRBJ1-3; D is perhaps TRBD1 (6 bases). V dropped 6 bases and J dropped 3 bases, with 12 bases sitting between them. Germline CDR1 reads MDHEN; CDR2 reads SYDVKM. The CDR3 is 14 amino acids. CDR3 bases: TGTGCCAGCAGACCGCAGGGGAGTGGAAACACCATATATTTT. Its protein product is CASRPQGSGNTIYF. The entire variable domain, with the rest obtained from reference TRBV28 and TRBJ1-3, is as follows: DVKVTQSSRYLVKRTGEKVFLECVQDMDHENMFWYRQDPGLGLRLIYFSYDVKMKEKGDIPEGYSVSREKKERFSLILESASTNQTSMYLCASRPQGSGNTIYFGEGSWLTVV.

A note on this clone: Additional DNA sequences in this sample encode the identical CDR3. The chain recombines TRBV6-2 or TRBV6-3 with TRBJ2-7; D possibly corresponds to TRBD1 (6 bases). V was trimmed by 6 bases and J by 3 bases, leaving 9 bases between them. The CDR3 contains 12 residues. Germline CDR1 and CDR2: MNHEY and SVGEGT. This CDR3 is CASSPQGYEQYF. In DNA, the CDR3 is TGTGCCAGCAGCCCACAGGGCTACGAGCAGTACTTC.

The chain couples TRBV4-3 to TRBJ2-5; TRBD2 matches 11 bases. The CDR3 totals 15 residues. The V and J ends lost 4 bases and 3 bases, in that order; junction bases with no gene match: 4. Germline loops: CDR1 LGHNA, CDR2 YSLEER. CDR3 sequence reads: CASSRELAGEETQYF. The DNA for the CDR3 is TGCGCCAGCAGCCGGGAACTAGCGGGAGAAGAGACCCAGTACTTC.

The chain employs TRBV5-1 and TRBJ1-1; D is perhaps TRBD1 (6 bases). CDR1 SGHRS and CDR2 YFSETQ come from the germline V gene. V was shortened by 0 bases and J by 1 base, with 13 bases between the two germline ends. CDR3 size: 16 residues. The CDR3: CASSLGLSDRNTEAFF. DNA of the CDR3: TGCGCCAGCAGCTTGGGTCTATCGGACAGGAACACTGAAGCTTTCTTT. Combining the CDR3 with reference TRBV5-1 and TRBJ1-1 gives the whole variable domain KAGVTQTPRYLIKTRGQQVTLSCSPISGHRSVSWYQQTPGQGLQFLFEYFSETQRNKGNFPGRFSGRQFSNSRSEMNVSTLELGDSALYLCASSLGLSDRNTEAFFGQGTRLTVV.

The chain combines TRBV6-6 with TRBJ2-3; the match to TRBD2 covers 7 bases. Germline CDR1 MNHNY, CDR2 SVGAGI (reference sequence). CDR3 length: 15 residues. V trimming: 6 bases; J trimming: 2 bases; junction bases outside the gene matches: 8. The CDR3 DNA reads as TGTGCCAGCAGAAAAGCACTAGCGATCACAGATACGCAGTATTTT. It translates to CASRKALAITDTQYF.

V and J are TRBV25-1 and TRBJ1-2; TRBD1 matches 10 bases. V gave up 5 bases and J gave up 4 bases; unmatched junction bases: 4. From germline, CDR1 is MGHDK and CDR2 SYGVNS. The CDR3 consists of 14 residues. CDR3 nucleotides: TGTGCCAGCAGTAATGACAGGGGGCCCTATGGCTACACCTTC. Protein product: CASSNDRGPYGYTF.

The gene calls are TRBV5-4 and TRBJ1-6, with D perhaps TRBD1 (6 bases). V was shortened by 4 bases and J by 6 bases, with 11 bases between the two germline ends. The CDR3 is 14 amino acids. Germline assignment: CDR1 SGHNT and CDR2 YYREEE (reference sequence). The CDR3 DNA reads TGTGCCAGCAGCCCGACAGGCGGTAATTCACCCCTCCACTTT. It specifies CASSPTGGNSPLHF.

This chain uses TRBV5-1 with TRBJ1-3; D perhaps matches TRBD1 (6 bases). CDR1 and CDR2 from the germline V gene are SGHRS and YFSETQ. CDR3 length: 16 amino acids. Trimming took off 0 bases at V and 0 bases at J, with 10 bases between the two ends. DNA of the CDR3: TGCGCCAGCAGCTTGGATCTGGGGGCCTCTGGAAACACCATATATTTT. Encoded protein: CASSLDLGASGNTIYF.

The CDR3 bases are TGTGCCAGCAGCGTAGGTATTACTGCTGGAAACACCATATATTTT. The encoded protein is CASSVGITAGNTIYF. This sequence joins TRBV9 and TRBJ1-3; D is unresolved. Trimming removed 0 bases from V and 2 bases from J, with 9 bases in between. Germline V gene data show CDR1 as SGDLS and CDR2 as YYNGEE. The CDR3 totals 15 residues.

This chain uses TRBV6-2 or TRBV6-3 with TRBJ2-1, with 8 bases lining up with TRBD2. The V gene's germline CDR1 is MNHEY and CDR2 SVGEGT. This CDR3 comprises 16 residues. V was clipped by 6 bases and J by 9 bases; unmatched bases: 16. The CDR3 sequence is CASSRLGGALVSEQFF. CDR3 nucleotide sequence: TGTGCCAGCAGCAGGCTCGGGGGGGCCTTGGTTAGTGAGCAGTTCTTC.

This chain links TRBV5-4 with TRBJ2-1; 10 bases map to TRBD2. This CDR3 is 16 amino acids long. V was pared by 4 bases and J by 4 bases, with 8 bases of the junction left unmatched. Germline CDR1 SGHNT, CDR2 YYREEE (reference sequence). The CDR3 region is CASSIPGTSAYNEQFF. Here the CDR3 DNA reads TGTGCCAGCAGCATCCCCGGGACTAGCGCTTACAATGAGCAGTTCTTC.

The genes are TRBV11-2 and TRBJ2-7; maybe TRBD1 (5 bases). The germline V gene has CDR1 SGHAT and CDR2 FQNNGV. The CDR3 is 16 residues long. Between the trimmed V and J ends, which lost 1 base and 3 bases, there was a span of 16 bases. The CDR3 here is CASSLATAGLSYEQYF. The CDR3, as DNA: TGTGCCAGCAGCTTAGCTACGGCAGGGCTTAGCTACGAGCAGTACTTC.

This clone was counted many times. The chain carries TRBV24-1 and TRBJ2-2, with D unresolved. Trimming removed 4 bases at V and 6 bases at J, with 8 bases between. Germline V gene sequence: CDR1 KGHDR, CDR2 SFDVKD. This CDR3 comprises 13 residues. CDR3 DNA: TGTGCCACCAGTGAACTCGCGGCCGGGGAGCTGTTTTTT. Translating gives CATSELAAGELFF.

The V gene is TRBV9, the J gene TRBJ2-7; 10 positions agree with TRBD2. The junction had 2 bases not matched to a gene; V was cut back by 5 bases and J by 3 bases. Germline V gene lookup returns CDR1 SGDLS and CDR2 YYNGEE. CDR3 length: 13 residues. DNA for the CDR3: TGTGCCAGCAGTGCTAGCGGGAGCTACGAGCAGTACTTC. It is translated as CASSASGSYEQYF.

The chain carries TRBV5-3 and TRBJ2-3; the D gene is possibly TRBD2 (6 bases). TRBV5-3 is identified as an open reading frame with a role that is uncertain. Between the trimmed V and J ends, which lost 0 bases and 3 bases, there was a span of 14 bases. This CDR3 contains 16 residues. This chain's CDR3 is CARSLAVAAVTDTQYF. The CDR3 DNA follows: TGTGCCAGAAGCTTGGCGGTAGCGGCCGTTACAGATACGCAGTATTTT.

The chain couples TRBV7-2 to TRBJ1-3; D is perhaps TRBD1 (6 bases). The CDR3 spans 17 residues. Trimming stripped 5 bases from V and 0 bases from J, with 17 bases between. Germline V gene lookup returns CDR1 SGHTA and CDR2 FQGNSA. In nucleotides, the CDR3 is TGTGCCAGCAGCCAGACTCAGGGGTATCGCTCTGGAAACACCATATATTTT. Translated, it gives CASSQTQGYRSGNTIYF.